What follows describes a single T cell receptor beta chain. This entry belongs to a study of control samples from healthy donors and cancer patients. CDR3 length equals 17 residues. Germline assignment: CDR1 SGHRS and CDR2 YFSETQ. V was pared by 1 base and J by 6 bases, with 9 bases of the junction left unmatched. This table comes from immunoSEQ multiplex PCR, and its TCRdb copy is limited to in-frame clones, with some not included. The table shows 84,000 or so clones, with roughly 89% occurring only once. This receptor was identified in a man aged 30-40 years in good health. What was sequenced was blood. The chain joins TRBV5-1 to TRBJ2-3; 12 bases line up with TRBD2. Written as DNA, the CDR3 is TGCGCCAGCAGCTTGCTACTAGCGGGAGGCCCTAGGGATACGCAGTATTTT. This encodes CASSLLLAGGPRDTQYF.